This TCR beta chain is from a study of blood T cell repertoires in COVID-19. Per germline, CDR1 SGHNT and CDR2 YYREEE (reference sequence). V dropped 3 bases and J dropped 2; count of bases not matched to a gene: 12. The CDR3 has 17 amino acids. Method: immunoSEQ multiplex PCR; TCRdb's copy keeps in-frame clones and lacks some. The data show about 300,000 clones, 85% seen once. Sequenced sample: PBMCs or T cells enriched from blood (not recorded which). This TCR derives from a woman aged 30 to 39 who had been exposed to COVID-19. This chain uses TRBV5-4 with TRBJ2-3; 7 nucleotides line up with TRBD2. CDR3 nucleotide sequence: TGTGCCAGCAGCTCTCGTGGGGGGAGGGAAATCACAGATACGCAGTATTTT. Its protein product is CASSSRGGREITDTQYF. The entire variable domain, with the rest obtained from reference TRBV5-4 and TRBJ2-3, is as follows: ETGVTQSPTHLIKTRGQQVTLRCSSQSGHNTVSWYQQALGQGPQFIFQYYREEENGRGNFPPRFSGLQFPNYSSELNVNALELDDSALYLCASSSRGGREITDTQYFGPGTRLTVL.